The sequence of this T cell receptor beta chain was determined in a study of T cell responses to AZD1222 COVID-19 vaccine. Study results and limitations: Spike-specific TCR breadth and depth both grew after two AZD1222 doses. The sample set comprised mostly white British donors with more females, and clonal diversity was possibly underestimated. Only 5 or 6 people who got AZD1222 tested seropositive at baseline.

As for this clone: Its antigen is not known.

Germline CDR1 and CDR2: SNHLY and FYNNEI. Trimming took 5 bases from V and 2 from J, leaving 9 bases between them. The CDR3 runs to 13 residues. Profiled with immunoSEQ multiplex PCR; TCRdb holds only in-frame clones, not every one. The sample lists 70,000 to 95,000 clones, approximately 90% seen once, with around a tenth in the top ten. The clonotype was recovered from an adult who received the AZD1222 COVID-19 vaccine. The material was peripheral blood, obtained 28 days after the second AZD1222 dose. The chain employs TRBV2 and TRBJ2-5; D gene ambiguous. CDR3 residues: CASSPRRQETQYF. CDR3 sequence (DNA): TGTGCCAGCAGTCCCAGGCGACAAGAGACCCAGTACTTC. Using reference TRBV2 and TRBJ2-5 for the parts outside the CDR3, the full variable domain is EPEVTQTPSHQVTQMGQEVILRCVPISNHLYFYWYRQILGQKVEFLVSFYNNEISEKSEIFDDQFSVERPDGSNFTLKIRSTKLEDSAMYFCASSPRRQETQYFGPGTRLLVL.